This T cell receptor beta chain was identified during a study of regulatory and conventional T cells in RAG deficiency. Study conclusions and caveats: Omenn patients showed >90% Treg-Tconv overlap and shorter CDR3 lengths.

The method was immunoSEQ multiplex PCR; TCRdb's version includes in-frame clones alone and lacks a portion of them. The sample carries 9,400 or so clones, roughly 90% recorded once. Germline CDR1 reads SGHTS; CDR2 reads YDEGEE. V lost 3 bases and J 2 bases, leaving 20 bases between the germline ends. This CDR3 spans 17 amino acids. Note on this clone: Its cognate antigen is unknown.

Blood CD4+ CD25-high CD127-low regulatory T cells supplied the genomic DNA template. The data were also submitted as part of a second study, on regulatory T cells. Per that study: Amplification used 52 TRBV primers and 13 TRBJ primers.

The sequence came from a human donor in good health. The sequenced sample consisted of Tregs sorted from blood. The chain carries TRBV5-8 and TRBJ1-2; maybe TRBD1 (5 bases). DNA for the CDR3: TGTGCCAGCAGCTCCCGGGACGGCTGGAAAAGCAACTATGGCTACACCTTC. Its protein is CASSSRDGWKSNYGYTF.